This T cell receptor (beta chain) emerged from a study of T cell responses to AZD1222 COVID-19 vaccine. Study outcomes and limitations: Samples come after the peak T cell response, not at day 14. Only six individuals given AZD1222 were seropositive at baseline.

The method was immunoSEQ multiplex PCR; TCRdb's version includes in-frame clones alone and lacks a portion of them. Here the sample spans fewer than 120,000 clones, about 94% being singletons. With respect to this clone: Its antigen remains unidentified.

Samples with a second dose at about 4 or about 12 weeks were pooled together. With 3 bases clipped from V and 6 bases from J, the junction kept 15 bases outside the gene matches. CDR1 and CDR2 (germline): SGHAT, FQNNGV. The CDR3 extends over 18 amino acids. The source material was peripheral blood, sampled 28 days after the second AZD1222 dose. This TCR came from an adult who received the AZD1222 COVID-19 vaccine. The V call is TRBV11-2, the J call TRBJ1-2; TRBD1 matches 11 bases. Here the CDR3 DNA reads TGTGCCAGCAGCTTTTCCCCCCCCAAACGGGACAGGGGGGATGGCTACACCTTC. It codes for CASSFSPPKRDRGDGYTF. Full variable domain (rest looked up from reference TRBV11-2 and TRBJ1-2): EAGVAQSPRYKIIEKRQSVAFWCNPISGHATLYWYQQILGQGPKLLIQFQNNGVVDDSQLPKDRFSAERLKGVDSTLKIQPAKLEDSAVYLCASSFSPPKRDRGDGYTFGSGTRLTVV.